This T cell receptor (beta chain) was captured in a study of T cell responses to AZD1222 COVID-19 vaccine. Study context: Doses given second, at about 4 or about 12 weeks, were pooled. Regarding the study as a whole: All repertoire sampling was performed exclusively after the peak T cell response. Distributed over spike, vaccine-associated CD4 TCRs predominated at 160-218 and 743-854.

As for this clone: Antigen: not known.

This table comes from immunoSEQ multiplex PCR, and its TCRdb copy is limited to in-frame clones, with some not included. The repertoire holds more than 95,000 clones, over 75% seen once, with over 15% in the top ten. Sequences were derived from peripheral blood, sampled on day 0 of AZD1222 vaccination. The sequence was collected from an adult in good health.

The CDR3 DNA sequence: TGTGCCAGTAGTCCCCACACAGGGGGCGGCTACGAGCAGTACTTC. Translating it yields CASSPHTGGGYEQYF. The chain joins TRBV19 to TRBJ2-7; 9 nucleotides match TRBD1. The germline V gene encodes CDR1 LNHDA and CDR2 SQIVND (reference sequence). CDR3 length: 15 residues. The V gene end was trimmed by 5 bases and the J gene end by 3 bases; junction bases not matched to a gene: 8.